These 15 T cell receptor beta chains were all obtained from the same sample, sequenced in a study of early stage breast cancer tumors. Some clones are missing from TCRdb's copy, which holds only in-frame ones; the method was immunoSEQ multiplex PCR. The sample yields tens of thousands of clones, around 78% seen once. Sequenced sample: blood. These receptors were taken from a person aged 35-50 years with breast cancer.

The CDR3 is CARGWGFTYEQYF. The CDR3 DNA is TGTGCCAGAGGCTGGGGATTCACCTACGAGCAGTACTTC. This rearrangement joins TRBV5-3 to TRBJ2-7; D gene unclear. TRBV5-3 is identified as an open reading frame with a role that is uncertain. V gave up 7 bases and J gave up 2 bases, with 13 bases separating them. The CDR3 contains 13 residues.

V usage is TRBV2 and J usage is TRBJ1-5, with a possible D match to TRBD1 (5 bases). Trimming took off 11 bases at V and 3 bases at J, with 17 bases between the two ends. CDR1 and CDR2 from the germline V gene are SNHLY and FYNNEI. This CDR3 has 14 amino acids. The CDR3, as DNA: TGTGCCGGGAGCAGGGACGGAGACAATCAGCCCCAGCATTTT. Encoded protein: CAGSRDGDNQPQHF.

This chain links TRBV7-6 with TRBJ1-1; tentative D call: TRBD1 (6 bases). Germline loops: CDR1 SGHVS, CDR2 FNYEAQ. Trimming pared 3 bases from V and 11 bases from J, leaving 19 bases between. The CDR3 covers 14 residues. CDR3 sequence reads: CASSLLASGAGAFF. CDR3 bases: TGTGCCAGCAGCTTGCTAGCCTCGGGGGCCGGGGCTTTCTTT.

This chain joins TRBV2 and TRBJ2-7; 11 bases map to TRBD2. V gave up 10 bases and J gave up 5 bases; unmatched junction bases: 7. The CDR3 has 13 residues. Germline V lookup: CDR1 SNHLY, CDR2 FYNNEI. CDR3 amino acids: CATTGTSGNEQYF. DNA of the CDR3: TGTGCCACTACTGGGACTAGCGGCAACGAGCAGTACTTC.

A note on this clone: Other DNA sequences in the sample encode the same CDR3. The rearrangement uses TRBV7-9 and TRBJ2-1, with 9 nucleotides matching TRBD1. The CDR3 extends over 15 amino acids. V gave up 3 bases and J gave up 0 bases; unmatched junction bases: 0. Germline loops: CDR1 SEHNR, CDR2 FQNEAQ (reference sequence). CDR3 DNA sequence: TGTGCCAGCAGCTTGACAGGGGGCTCCTACAATGAGCAGTTCTTC. Translating gives CASSLTGGSYNEQFF.

This chain connects TRBV12-1 to TRBJ1-2; the listed D gene, TRBD1, was not tested against the DNA. TRBV12-1 is tagged as a pseudogene. The CDR3 length is 18 residues. The CDR3 loop reads CASSFTNFSRGQSCGYTF. As DNA, the CDR3 is TGTGCCAGCAGCTTTACGAACTTTTCCCGCGGACAGAGTTGCGGCTACACCTTC.

In its sample, this clone was seen once. The CDR3 region has the DNA TGTGCCAGCAGTGAAGGGGACTCCGGGGCCAACGTCCTGACTTTC. Translation gives CASSEGDSGANVLTF. V is TRBV6-1 and J is TRBJ2-6; tentative D call: TRBD2 (6 bases). The V and J ends lost 1 base and 4 bases respectively, with 8 bases between them. This CDR3 comprises 15 residues. Germline CDR1 is MNHNS and CDR2 is SASEGT.

This chain links TRBV9 with TRBJ2-6; 10 bases match TRBD1. The length of the CDR3 is 18 residues. Looked up from germline, CDR1 is SGDLS and CDR2 is YYNGEE. Trimming at V came to 4 bases and at J to 1 base, leaving 8 bases not matched to a gene. CDR3 sequence: CASSYQTGGLSGANVLTF. CDR3 nucleotides: TGTGCCAGCAGCTACCAGACAGGGGGCCTGTCTGGGGCCAACGTCCTGACTTTC.

This sequence joins TRBV15 and TRBJ2-7; 7 nucleotides align to TRBD2. Germline lookup yields CDR1 LNHNV and CDR2 YYDKDF (reference sequence). V shed 3 bases and J 3 bases; nucleotides not matched to a gene: 5. CDR3 length equals 14 residues. The CDR3 loop reads CATSRVAGLYEQYF. In DNA form, the CDR3 reads TGTGCCACCAGCAGGGTAGCGGGCCTCTACGAGCAGTACTTC.

V gene TRBV4-1 combines with J gene TRBJ2-5; D possibly matches TRBD1 or TRBD2 (5 bases each). The V and J ends lost 2 bases and 3 bases respectively, with 16 bases between them. Germline V gives CDR1 MGHRA, CDR2 YSYEKL. The CDR3 loop spans 16 amino acids. The CDR3 loop is CASSQRDLEVKETQYF. CDR3 DNA sequence: TGCGCCAGCAGCCAAAGGGACCTGGAGGTGAAAGAGACCCAGTACTTC.

A single count supports this clone. This sequence joins TRBV29-1 and TRBJ2-1; 7 bases line up with TRBD2. The germline V gene has CDR1 SQVTM and CDR2 ANQGSEA. J gave up 12 bases and V 1 base, and 3 bases lay outside the gene matches. This CDR3 region has 11 residues. CDR3 amino acids: CSVEVGRGQFF. In DNA, the CDR3 is TGCAGCGTTGAAGTTGGGAGGGGGCAGTTCTTC.

The chain employs TRBV7-6 and TRBJ2-5; 8 nucleotides match TRBD2. The CDR3 loop spans 14 amino acids. V gave up 5 bases and J gave up 6 bases; unmatched junction bases: 8. Germline assignment: CDR1 SGHVS and CDR2 FNYEAQ. CDR3 DNA sequence: TGTGCCAGCAGCCCCTGGGGACTAGAAAAGACCCAGTACTTC. It specifies CASSPWGLEKTQYF.

This rearrangement joins TRBV5-1 to TRBJ2-3; a weak D match, TRBD2 (6 bases). The CDR3 sequence is 13 residues long. With 4 bases removed from V and 1 base from J, the gap between germline ends came to 7 bases. Germline-derived CDR1 and CDR2 are SGHRS and YFSETQ. The CDR3 DNA is TGCGCCAGCAGCACGGGGGGCACAGATACGCAGTATTTT. This gives the protein CASSTGGTDTQYF.

V gene TRBV14 combines with J gene TRBJ2-5; weak D call: TRBD1 (5 bases). The CDR3 has 13 residues. V shed 4 bases and J shed 7 bases, with 13 bases lying between them. Germline-derived CDR1 and CDR2 are SGHDN and FVKESK. The DNA of the CDR3 is TGTGCCAGCAGCCCCCCAGGGTGGAGGACCCAGTACTTC. The encoded protein is CASSPPGWRTQYF.

This chain connects TRBV6-6 to TRBJ2-7, with TRBD1 as a possible D gene (6 bases). Germline CDR1 and CDR2: MNHNY and SVGAGI (reference sequence). Trimming removed 6 bases at V and 4 bases at J, with 10 bases between. This CDR3 contains 12 residues. Written as DNA, the CDR3 is TGTGCCAGCAGGGGGGCCAAGTACGAGCAGTACTTC. Translating it yields CASRGAKYEQYF.